The next 27 T cell receptor beta chains were all read from a single sample in a study of blood T cell repertoires in COVID-19. Only in-frame clones appear in the TCRdb table, and some are missing; sequencing was by immunoSEQ multiplex PCR. The profile shows about 190,000 clones, about 82% of them singletons. The sequenced sample was peripheral blood. Receptors originate from a woman aged 25 to 45 with acute or convalescent COVID-19.

The chain uses TRBV15 and TRBJ2-5; 10 bases map to TRBD2. With V trimmed by 1 base and J by 5 bases, 7 bases remained unmatched. Per the germline V gene, CDR1 is LNHNV and CDR2 is YYDKDF (reference sequence). The CDR3 is 16 amino acids. CDR3 nucleotides: TGTGCCACCAGCAGAGCCAGCGGGAGGGCCACGGAGACCCAGTACTTC. Translated, it gives CATSRASGRATETQYF.

The rearrangement joins TRBV19 to TRBJ2-3, with 7 bases matching TRBD1. The CDR3 runs 16 residues. Germline V CDR1 and CDR2: LNHDA, SQIVND (reference sequence). Trimming took 4 bases from V and 3 from J; bases not matched to a gene: 10. This chain's CDR3 is CASSTDDRVRTDTQYF. The CDR3, as DNA: TGTGCCAGTAGTACGGACGACAGGGTTAGGACAGATACGCAGTATTTT.

The chain recombines TRBV15 with TRBJ1-1; TRBD1 matches at 7 bases. Trimming at V came to 1 base and at J to 2 bases, leaving 4 bases not matched to a gene. The CDR3 totals 15 residues. The V gene's germline CDR1 is LNHNV and CDR2 YYDKDF (reference sequence). The CDR3 DNA reads as TGTGCCACCAGCAGAGTCGGACAGGCTAACACTGAAGCTTTCTTT. Translation: CATSRVGQANTEAFF.

This chain links TRBV9 with TRBJ1-6; 11 nucleotides align to TRBD1. The CDR3 consists of 15 residues. Germline V lookup: CDR1 SGDLS, CDR2 YYNGEE. V was pared by 4 bases and J by 9 bases, with 6 bases of the junction left unmatched. The CDR3 is CASSSRGTGGSPLHF. DNA for the CDR3: TGTGCCAGCAGCTCTCGGGGGACAGGGGGTTCACCCCTCCACTTT.

The chain recombines TRBV25-1 with TRBJ1-2; 8 positions match TRBD1. This CDR3 region has 17 residues. Looked up from germline, CDR1 is MGHDK and CDR2 is SYGVNS. CDR3 sequence (DNA): TGTGCTTCCAGCCGGGGGACGCTCAGGGGGCGAACCTATGGCTACACCTTC. As protein: CASSRGTLRGRTYGYTF.

The V gene is TRBV5-1, the J gene TRBJ2-3, with 10 bases matching TRBD1. Germline V gives CDR1 SGHRS, CDR2 YFSETQ. CDR3 length equals 15 residues. V lost 4 bases, J lost 6 bases, and 8 bases stayed unmatched. CDR3 nucleotides: TGCGCCAGCAGCATAAGACAGGGGGCGACCGATACGCAGTATTTT. As protein: CASSIRQGATDTQYF.

The chain uses TRBV5-1 and TRBJ2-3; no firm D call. Trimming pared 4 bases from V and 5 bases from J, leaving 8 bases between. CDR1 and CDR2 (germline): SGHRS, YFSETQ. This CDR3 contains 12 residues. Here the CDR3 reads CASSRGQDTQYF. The DNA of the CDR3 is TGCGCCAGCAGCCGAGGCCAAGATACGCAGTATTTT.

The chain joins TRBV25-1 to TRBJ2-7; no clear D. This CDR3 spans 13 amino acids. Germline CDR1 is MGHDK and CDR2 is SYGVNS. The V gene lost 4 bases and the J gene lost 5 bases, with 12 bases spanning the gap. CDR3 DNA: TGTGCCAGCAGTGCCTATATGGGCCACGAGCAGTACTTC. It encodes CASSAYMGHEQYF.

This chain joins TRBV30 and TRBJ1-5; the D gene is possibly TRBD1 (6 bases). This CDR3 comprises 13 residues. Germline V gene lookup returns CDR1 GTSNPN and CDR2 SVGIG (reference sequence). The ends were cut back, 1 base at V and 5 bases at J, with 9 bases in the middle. CDR3 bases: TGTGCCTGGAGTGGACAGGTGGATCAGCCCCAGCATTTT. Translating it yields CAWSGQVDQPQHF. Based on the CDR3 plus reference TRBV30 and TRBJ1-5, the full variable domain is SQTIHQWPATLVQPVGSPLSLECTVEGTSNPNLYWYRQAAGRGLQLLFYSVGIGQISSEVPQNLSASRPQDRQFILSSKKLLLSDSGFYLCAWSGQVDQPQHFGDGTRLSIL.

The chain links TRBV27 to TRBJ1-2; D uncertain. Germline CDR1 MNHEY, CDR2 SMNVEV (reference sequence). V was shortened by 6 bases and J by 4 bases, with 6 bases between the two germline ends. This CDR3 has 11 residues. Here the CDR3 DNA reads TGTGCCAGCAGGGCCCGCTATGGCTACACCTTC. Residues: CASRARYGYTF.

The chain uses TRBV7-9 and TRBJ2-4; D is perhaps TRBD1 (6 bases). The germline CDR1 and CDR2 sequences are SEHNR and FQNEAQ (reference sequence). V was trimmed by 2 bases and J by 3 bases, leaving 14 bases between them. The length of the CDR3 is 16 residues. CDR3 sequence (DNA): TGTGCCAGCAGCTTACCCACAGGGCTGGGCAAAAACATTCAGTACTTC. This sequence encodes CASSLPTGLGKNIQYF.

The rearrangement joins TRBV28 to TRBJ1-2, with D unresolved. There are 12 residues in the CDR3. V lost 4 bases and J 4 bases, leaving 7 bases between the germline ends. The germline CDR1 and CDR2 sequences are MDHEN and SYDVKM. The CDR3 here is CASSSVPYGYTF. The CDR3, as DNA: TGTGCCAGCAGTTCCGTCCCCTATGGCTACACCTTC.

This clone was counted once. The chain has TRBV28 and TRBJ1-5; tentatively, D is TRBD1 (5 bases). The CDR3 contains 14 residues. Germline CDR1 and CDR2: MDHEN and SYDVKM. V lost 5 bases, J lost 3 bases, and 11 bases lay in between. The CDR3 loop is CASSQGLFNQPQHF. The DNA of the CDR3 is TGTGCCAGCAGTCAGGGACTGTTCAATCAGCCCCAGCATTTT.

This clone appeared a few times. This chain connects TRBV7-2 to TRBJ1-2; tentatively, D is TRBD1 (6 bases). The CDR3 is 14 amino acids. Trimming pared 5 bases from V and 6 bases from J, leaving 16 bases between. In germline, CDR1 is SGHTA, CDR2 FQGNSA. The CDR3 reads CASSQTGSVDGYTF. The CDR3, as DNA: TGTGCCAGCAGCCAAACAGGGTCCGTGGATGGCTACACCTTC.

J is TRBJ2-3 and V is TRBV5-1; 7 nucleotides align to TRBD1. V trimming: 3 bases; J trimming: 4 bases; junction bases outside the gene matches: 5. Germline values: CDR1 SGHRS, CDR2 YFSETQ. The CDR3 extends over 14 amino acids. In DNA, the CDR3 is TGCGCCAGCAGCTCGAAGGGGGCAGCAGATACGCAGTATTTT. Translating gives CASSSKGAADTQYF. The entire variable domain, with the rest obtained from reference TRBV5-1 and TRBJ2-3, is as follows: KAGVTQTPRYLIKTRGQQVTLSCSPISGHRSVSWYQQTPGQGLQFLFEYFSETQRNKGNFPGRFSGRQFSNSRSEMNVSTLELGDSALYLCASSSKGAADTQYFGPGTRLTVL.

The chain uses TRBV4-3 and TRBJ1-2; TRBD1 matches at 7 bases. This CDR3 region has 14 residues. After removal of 5 bases from V and 4 bases from J, the junction contained 7 bases not matched to a gene. Germline CDR1 and CDR2: LGHNA and YSLEER. CDR3 in DNA: TGCGCCAGCAGCACCCGACAGGGACCCTATGGCTACACCTTC. Translated: CASSTRQGPYGYTF.

J is TRBJ1-5 and V is TRBV7-2; D not resolved. The CDR3 covers 15 residues. CDR1 is SGHTA, CDR2 FQGNSA, per germline. Trimming took off 0 bases at V and 3 bases at J, with 9 bases between the two ends. CDR3: CASSLAPSPNQPQHF. DNA of the CDR3: TGTGCCAGCAGCTTAGCGCCGAGCCCCAATCAGCCCCAGCATTTT.

The chain carries TRBV27 and TRBJ2-7; 7 positions agree with TRBD1. The CDR3 contains 15 residues. Germline-derived CDR1 and CDR2 are MNHEY and SMNVEV (reference sequence). Trimming cost V 6 bases and J 0 bases; bases outside gene matches: 8. In DNA form, the CDR3 reads TGTGCCAGCAGCAGAGGGGGCTACAGCTCCTACGAGCAGTACTTC. Translated: CASSRGGYSSYEQYF.

This clone was found once. The J gene is TRBJ2-5, the V gene TRBV29-1; D ambiguous. The V gene lost 6 bases and the J gene lost 4 bases, with 15 bases spanning the gap. This CDR3 comprises 13 residues. CDR1 and CDR2 (germline): SQVTM, ANQGSEA. The CDR3 DNA reads TGCAGCGTCTCACTTATCTTGAGAGAGACCCAGTACTTC. Amino acids: CSVSLILRETQYF.

The V gene is TRBV29-1, the J gene TRBJ2-1; TRBD2 matches 7 bases. The CDR3 is 13 residues long. Germline values: CDR1 SQVTM, CDR2 ANQGSEA. The ends lost 1 base at V and 8 bases at J; junction bases unmatched: 5. The CDR3 bases are TGCAGCGTTGAAGGGAACAGCGGGGATGAGCAGTTCTTC. Translation gives CSVEGNSGDEQFF.

The chain links TRBV7-9 to TRBJ1-1; a possible D gene is TRBD1 (6 bases). V gave up 4 bases and J gave up 1 base, with 16 bases separating them. The CDR3 is made up of 16 amino acids. Germline loops: CDR1 SEHNR, CDR2 FQNEAQ (reference sequence). In nucleotides, the CDR3 is TGTGCCAGCAGCTCCGCCGGGACAAGGAAGAACACTGAAGCTTTCTTT. This codes for CASSSAGTRKNTEAFF.

V usage is TRBV13 and J usage is TRBJ1-1; the D gene is possibly TRBD1 (5 bases). This CDR3 is 16 amino acids long. V was cut by 1 base and J by 0 bases, with 12 bases left in between. CDR1 is PRHDT, CDR2 FYEKMQ, per germline (reference sequence). The DNA of the CDR3 is TGTGCCAGCAGCTTAGCTGGGGGGGTGATGAACACTGAAGCTTTCTTT. It is translated as CASSLAGGVMNTEAFF.

Comment on this clone: A read error may produce the germline difference seen at one junction end. The chain carries TRBV7-7 and TRBJ2-5, with no clear D. Germline-derived CDR1 and CDR2 are SSHAT and FNYEAQ (reference sequence). This CDR3 has 15 amino acids. This chain's CDR3 is CASSLVSGARETQYF. As DNA, the CDR3 is TGTGCTAGCAGCTTAGTAAGTGGAGCCCGAGAGACCCAGTACTTC.

The V and J genes are TRBV28 and TRBJ1-2; D ambiguous. Germline V gives CDR1 MDHEN, CDR2 SYDVKM. V was shortened by 10 bases and J by 1 base, with 10 bases between the two germline ends. The CDR3 sequence is 12 residues long. The CDR3 loop is CAIQPGNYGYTF. The CDR3 nucleotides read TGTGCCATTCAACCGGGTAACTATGGCTACACCTTC.

In this sample, this clone turned up once. The V and J genes are TRBV27 and TRBJ2-7; TRBD1 is a possible D gene (6 bases). V lost 6 bases, J lost 3 bases, and 18 bases lay in between. This CDR3 contains 15 residues. Germline V gene sequence: CDR1 MNHEY, CDR2 SMNVEV (reference sequence). The CDR3 DNA sequence: TGTGCCAGCAGAAAAACTCGGACAGACCTCTACGAGCAGTACTTC. The encoded protein is CASRKTRTDLYEQYF.

This clone was detected only a few times. CDR3 residues: CASSWGGGPSGANVLTF. CDR3 coding DNA: TGTGCCAGCAGTTGGGGAGGGGGTCCCTCTGGGGCCAACGTCCTGACTTTC. The chain carries TRBV27 and TRBJ2-6, with a weak D call TRBD2 (7 bases). Germline V lookup: CDR1 MNHEY, CDR2 SMNVEV (reference sequence). This CDR3 is built from 17 residues. Between the trimmed V and J ends, which lost 4 bases and 0 bases, there was a span of 13 bases.

V gene TRBV11-1 combines with J gene TRBJ1-2, with 7 bases that match TRBD1. The CDR3 length is 13 residues. The germline V gene encodes CDR1 SGHAT and CDR2 FQDESV (reference sequence). The V and J ends lost 3 bases and 8 bases, in that order; junction bases with no gene match: 6. As DNA, the CDR3 is TGTGCCAGCAGCTTCACCGGGACAGAGGGCTACACCTTC. Protein product: CASSFTGTEGYTF.